This TCR beta chain is from a study of low-dose radiotherapy and immunotherapy resistance in tumors. TRAV and TRBV primers primed cDNA for both TCRalpha and TCRbeta. The TCRs were subjected to amplification over roughly 18 PCR cycles employing a constant-region primer in conjunction with a V-primer adapter. Isolated mRNA was amplified by in vitro transcription. Each CDR3 protein gets one entry after TCRdb re-called the reads with MiXCR. The sample contains about 97,000 distinct CDR3 sequences, more than 20% of which appear only once. Time point specified: after trial treatment. Treatment indicated: LDRT plus nivolumab, ipilimumab, low-dose cyclophosphamide and aspirin (RACIN trial). In the RACIN dose-escalation trial, donors got nivolumab plus ipilimumab with aspirin, cyclophosphamide and radiotherapy. This clonotype showed up many times. V dropped 3 bases and J dropped 7; count of bases not matched to a gene: 7. CDR3 length equals 15 residues.

The sequence was collected from a male donor with prostate cancer. The sequenced sample was PBMCs, obtained after low-dose radiotherapy plus immunotherapy. V usage is TRBV12-3 or TRBV12-4 and J usage is TRBJ2-1; TRBD2 matches at 9 bases. The CDR3 is CASSFGGGEGNEQFF. The CDR3 DNA is TGTGCCAGCAGTTTCGGCGGGGGGGAAGGGAATGAGCAGTTCTTC.